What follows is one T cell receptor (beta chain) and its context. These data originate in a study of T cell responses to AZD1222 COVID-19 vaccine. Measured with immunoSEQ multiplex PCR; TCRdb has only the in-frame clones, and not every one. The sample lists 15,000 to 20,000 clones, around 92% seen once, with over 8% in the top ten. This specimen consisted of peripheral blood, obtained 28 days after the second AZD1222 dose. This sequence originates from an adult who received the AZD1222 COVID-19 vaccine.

The CDR3 DNA reads TGTGCCAGCAGCGGGGACACCGAAGAAAAACTGTTTTTT. As protein: CASSGDTEEKLFF. The chain couples TRBV6-5 to TRBJ1-4; D possibly corresponds to TRBD1 (6 bases). Germline V gene data show CDR1 as MNHEY and CDR2 as SVGAGI. The CDR3 consists of 13 residues. With 6 bases removed from V and 8 bases from J, the gap between germline ends came to 13 bases.